A single sample gave rise to the 26 T cell receptor beta chains below, sequenced in a study of T cells in Graves' hyperthyroidism and ophthalmopathy. The TCR beta CDR3 regions underwent amplification using RNA transcripts as the source. The primer set for the first-round RT-PCR of the TCR CDR3 was HTBI. MiXCR was run by TCRdb on the multiplex PCR reads, yielding one entry per CDR3 protein. The sample includes around 660,000 distinct CDR3 sequences, 45% of them seen just once. Sequencing was carried out using peripheral blood or thyroid tissue (not recorded which). The receptors originated from an adult man with Graves' disease, either hyperthyroidism or ophthalmopathy (not recorded which).

The genes are TRBV29-1 and TRBJ2-5; TRBD1 agrees at 7 bases. V dropped 0 bases and J dropped 5; count of bases not matched to a gene: 18. CDR1 and CDR2 (germline): SQVTM, ANQGSEA. This CDR3 region has 18 residues. The CDR3 DNA reads as TGCAGCGTTGAAGACAACTTCGGAGAAACAGGGGTTCAGGAGACCCAGTACTTC. Its translation is CSVEDNFGETGVQETQYF.

In its sample, this clonotype was seen many times. The chain couples TRBV2 to TRBJ2-7; D uncertain. There are 11 residues in the CDR3. V shed 6 bases and J shed 5 bases, with 8 bases lying between them. Looked up from germline, CDR1 is SNHLY and CDR2 is FYNNEI. The CDR3 DNA is TGTGCCAGCAGAGGTGGGAACGAGCAGTACTTC. Translating it yields CASRGGNEQYF.

This clonotype was seen at least ten times. The genes are TRBV7-2 and TRBJ1-6; D not resolved. Trimming removed 5 bases at V and 6 bases at J, with 14 bases between. Per the germline V gene, CDR1 is SGHTA and CDR2 is FQGNSA. This CDR3 has 15 amino acids. The CDR3 DNA is TGTGCCAGCAGCCCAAGCCGGGATGTTAATTCACCCCTCCACTTT. The encoded protein is CASSPSRDVNSPLHF.

The chain links TRBV7-2 to TRBJ1-4; the match to TRBD1 covers 8 bases. Germline V gene sequence: CDR1 SGHTA, CDR2 FQGNSA. J lost 3 bases, V lost 3 bases, and 6 bases had no gene match. CDR3 size: 16 residues. CDR3 residues: CASSLYSGGSNEKLFF. The CDR3 region has the DNA TGTGCCAGCAGCTTGTATTCAGGGGGCTCTAATGAAAAACTGTTTTTT.

This clonotype was seen many times. The chain links TRBV7-8 to TRBJ1-3; tentatively, D is TRBD1 (5 bases). Germline lookup yields CDR1 SGHVS and CDR2 FQNEAQ. Deletions cut 5 bases from V and 2 bases from J, with 10 bases between. The CDR3 is 14 amino acids. The CDR3 DNA reads TGTGCCAGCAGCACGACAGCTGCTGGAAACACCATATATTTT. It specifies CASSTTAAGNTIYF.

Details on this clonotype: A much larger clonotype is one base distant, so this may be a read error. The rearrangement joins TRBV2 to TRBJ1-1; D is unclear. V was cut by 0 bases and J by 8 bases, with 7 bases left in between. This CDR3 spans 12 amino acids. Germline assignment: CDR1 SNHLY and CDR2 FYNNEI. Written as DNA, the CDR3 is TGTGCCAGCAGTGAAGCCCCAGTAGAAGCTTTCTTT. Translating it yields CASSEAPVEAFF.

CDR3: CASRPYSGGGYEQYF. CDR3 coding DNA: TGTGCCAGTAGACCCTATTCGGGGGGCGGCTACGAGCAGTACTTC. V is TRBV19 and J is TRBJ2-7; D is perhaps TRBD2 (7 bases). Trimming shortened V by 6 bases and J by 3 bases, and 18 bases separated the two germline ends. CDR1 LNHDA and CDR2 SQIVND come from the germline V gene (reference sequence). The CDR3 covers 15 residues.

This sequence joins TRBV11-1 and TRBJ1-2; D may be TRBD1 (6 bases). The V end lost 4 bases, the J end lost 0 bases, and 15 bases lay between the germline ends. The CDR3 length is 16 residues. The germline CDR1 and CDR2 sequences are SGHAT and FQDESV (reference sequence). The CDR3 bases are TGTGCCAGCAGCTCCGCCCCGGGGGCGGCTAACTATGGCTACACCTTC. Translation: CASSSAPGAANYGYTF.

This rearrangement joins TRBV29-1 to TRBJ1-6; 7 nucleotides match TRBD1. Germline lookup yields CDR1 SQVTM and CDR2 ANQGSEA. V shed 8 bases, J shed 8 bases, and the junction held 9 bases outside the gene matches. CDR3 length: 13 amino acids. CDR3 in DNA: TGCAGCCTTGGGACAGACCTCGATTCACCCCTCCACTTT. Translated: CSLGTDLDSPLHF.

The chain carries TRBV6-5 and TRBJ2-7, with D possibly matching TRBD2 (7 bases). This CDR3 spans 12 amino acids. CDR1 is MNHEY, CDR2 SVGAGI, per germline. V lost 2 bases and J 8 bases, leaving 10 bases between the germline ends. The DNA for the CDR3 is TGTGCCAGCAGTTACGGGGGGGGCAAGCAGTACTTC. Translated, it gives CASSYGGGKQYF.

Note on this clonotype: This may be a read error: a much more frequent sequence differs by one nucleotide. CDR3 sequence (DNA): TGTGCCAGCAGCACCGGACAGGACTATGGCTACACCTTC. Translated, it gives CASSTGQDYGYTF. The chain couples TRBV2 to TRBJ1-2, with 7 nucleotides matching TRBD1. The junction had 4 bases not matched to a gene; V was cut back by 6 bases and J by 3 bases. CDR3 length equals 13 residues. Germline CDR1 and CDR2: SNHLY and FYNNEI. The variable domain in full, completed from reference TRBV2 and TRBJ1-2, reads EPEVTQTPSHQVTQMGQEVILRCVPISNHLYFYWYRQILGQKVEFLVSFYNNEISEKSEIFDDQFSVERPDGSNFTLKIRSTKLEDSAMYFCASSTGQDYGYTFGSGTRLTVV.

The V gene is TRBV7-9, the J gene TRBJ1-1; TRBD1 agrees at 7 bases. Germline V gene sequence: CDR1 SEHNR, CDR2 FQNEAQ (reference sequence). The junction had 8 bases not matched to a gene; V was cut back by 5 bases and J by 8 bases. The CDR3 extends over 13 amino acids. The CDR3 nucleotides read TGTGCCAGCAGCCCGGGGGACAGTACCGAAGCTTTCTTT. It encodes CASSPGDSTEAFF.

There are many counts of this clonotype. The J gene is TRBJ1-1, the V gene TRBV24-1; D might be TRBD1 (6 bases). The CDR3 length is 13 residues. Germline V gives CDR1 KGHDR, CDR2 SFDVKD. V lost 7 bases to trimming and J lost 1 base, with 9 bases between them. The DNA for the CDR3 is TGTGCCACCAGGGACAGCCAGAACACTGAAGCTTTCTTT. Encoded protein: CATRDSQNTEAFF.

The chain is built from TRBV7-9 and TRBJ1-1; D unclear. V was pared by 5 bases and J by 0 bases, with 16 bases between. This CDR3 has 16 amino acids. Germline-derived CDR1 and CDR2 are SEHNR and FQNEAQ (reference sequence). The CDR3 loop reads CASSQEEAAMNTEAFF. For the CDR3, the DNA is TGTGCCAGCAGCCAAGAAGAGGCCGCCATGAACACTGAAGCTTTCTTT.

V and J are TRBV19 and TRBJ1-1; D perhaps matches TRBD1 (5 bases). Deletions cut 6 bases from V and 0 bases from J, with 11 bases between. The CDR3 contains 14 residues. Germline V CDR1 and CDR2: LNHDA, SQIVND (reference sequence). Written as DNA, the CDR3 is TGTGCCAGTAGCGACGACAGCATGAACACTGAAGCTTTCTTT. Translated: CASSDDSMNTEAFF.

The chain combines TRBV12-5 with TRBJ1-6; D unresolved. Germline-derived CDR1 and CDR2 are LGHNT and FRNRAP. This CDR3 is 16 amino acids long. V lost 0 bases and J 9 bases, leaving 15 bases between the germline ends. In DNA, the CDR3 is TGTGCTAGTGGTTTGGTACAACAACAGACTAGTTCACCCCTCCACTTT. Protein sequence: CASGLVQQQTSSPLHF.

The chain is built from TRBV2 and TRBJ2-5, with 8 bases fitting TRBD1. This CDR3 is 15 amino acids long. Germline V gives CDR1 SNHLY, CDR2 FYNNEI. The V segment lost 8 bases and the J segment 1 base; nucleotides outside the gene matches: 9. CDR3: CASGLRDRSQETQYF. The CDR3, as DNA: TGTGCCAGCGGTTTAAGGGACAGGAGCCAAGAGACCCAGTACTTC.

This clonotype was observed many times. The J gene is TRBJ1-1, the V gene TRBV29-1, with TRBD1 as a possible D gene (6 bases). This CDR3 region has 14 residues. CDR1 is SQVTM and CDR2 is ANQGSEA in the germline V gene. V shed 4 bases and J shed 1 base, with 13 bases lying between them. The CDR3 nucleotides read TGCAGCGTTGTAGGGGACATATCGAACACTGAAGCTTTCTTT. This gives the protein CSVVGDISNTEAFF.

On this clonotype: The CDR3 does not end in the conserved phenylalanine or tryptophan, so this is likely a read error. V gene TRBV5-1 combines with J gene TRBJ1-5, with D maybe TRBD1 (6 bases). V lost 4 bases and J 3 bases, leaving 14 bases between the germline ends. The CDR3 is 15 amino acids. Germline CDR1 is SGHRS and CDR2 is YFSETQ. Here the CDR3 reads CASSLPPGDNQPQHL. CDR3 nucleotides: TGCGCCAGCAGCCTCCCCCCAGGGGACAATCAGCCCCAGCATCTT.

In this sample, this clonotype turned up many times. This sequence joins TRBV20-1 and TRBJ1-6, with TRBD1 matching over 7 bases. V shed 4 bases and J 6 bases; nucleotides not matched to a gene: 6. There are 14 residues in the CDR3. From germline, CDR1 is DFQATT and CDR2 SNEGSKA (reference sequence). Here the CDR3 reads CSAKGQVLNSPLHF. CDR3 nucleotide sequence: TGCAGTGCTAAAGGACAGGTTCTTAATTCACCCCTCCACTTT.

Many counts were recorded for this clonotype. The chain couples TRBV7-9 to TRBJ1-3; D gene unclear. V lost 6 bases, J lost 0 bases, and 15 bases lay in between. Germline lookup yields CDR1 SEHNR and CDR2 FQNEAQ (reference sequence). The CDR3 loop spans 16 amino acids. The CDR3 DNA reads as TGTGCCAGCAGTCCCGACGCGGAAGGCTCTGGAAACACCATATATTTT. This gives the protein CASSPDAEGSGNTIYF.

J is TRBJ1-1 and V is TRBV19; the D gene is possibly TRBD1 (5 bases). The CDR3 spans 15 residues. Trimming cost V 4 bases and J 0 bases, with 12 bases left between them. Germline CDR1 and CDR2: LNHDA and SQIVND (reference sequence). The CDR3 DNA is TGTGCCAGTAGTACGGGACGGCCCATGAACACTGAAGCTTTCTTT. It codes for CASSTGRPMNTEAFF.

The chain joins TRBV20-1 to TRBJ1-6; D ambiguous. V was cut by 0 bases and J by 6 bases, with 9 bases left in between. Germline loops: CDR1 DFQATT, CDR2 SNEGSKA (reference sequence). This CDR3 spans 14 amino acids. The CDR3 nucleotides are TGCAGTGCTAGAGAGACGGGAGCTAATTCACCCCTCCACTTT. Amino acids: CSARETGANSPLHF.

Regarding this clonotype: At one end the junction does not follow the germline gene, possibly because of a read error. Here the CDR3 reads CASSYLGPPPNEKLFF. CDR3 sequence (DNA): TGTGCCAGCAGTTACTTAGGACCTCCCCCTAATGAAAAACTGTTTTTT. The J gene is TRBJ1-4, the V gene TRBV10-3; D is unresolved. The CDR3 extends over 16 amino acids. Germline V lookup: CDR1 ENHRY, CDR2 SYGVKD.

This clonotype was counted only a few times. The chain employs TRBV11-1 and TRBJ2-7; D is possibly TRBD1 or TRBD2 (5 bases each). Trimming removed 4 bases from V and 2 bases from J, with 18 bases in between. This CDR3 region has 16 residues. CDR1 and CDR2 (germline): SGHAT, FQDESV (reference sequence). The CDR3 protein is CASSSVLGDQTYEQYF. In nucleotides, the CDR3 is TGTGCCAGCAGCTCCGTTTTGGGGGACCAGACCTACGAGCAGTACTTC. Variable domain in full (rest from reference TRBV11-1 and TRBJ2-7): EAEVAQSPRYKITEKSQAVAFWCDPISGHATLYWYRQILGQGPELLVQFQDESVVDDSQLPKDRFSAERLKGVDSTLKIQPAELGDSAMYLCASSSVLGDQTYEQYFGPGTRLTVT.

At least ten counts were recorded for this clonotype. The chain recombines TRBV20-1 with TRBJ1-6, with 8 nucleotides matching TRBD1. The CDR3 contains 15 residues. CDR1 and CDR2 (germline): DFQATT, SNEGSKA (reference sequence). With V trimmed by 5 bases and J by 4 bases, 7 bases remained unmatched. CDR3: CSAGGTGQYNSPLHF. In nucleotides, the CDR3 is TGCAGTGCTGGCGGGACAGGTCAATATAATTCACCCCTCCACTTT.